What follows are 20 T cell receptor beta chains derived from one specimen sequenced in a study of early T cells in non-severe SARS-CoV-2 infection. TCRdb re-called the 5' RACE reads through MiXCR, storing one row per CDR3 protein. The data hold 55,000 or so distinct CDR3 sequences, with approximately 12% observed a single time. Sequenced input: whole blood. Source of these receptors: an adult who was a healthcare worker with PCR-confirmed SARS-CoV-2 infection or an uninfected control (not recorded which).

The genes are TRBV29-1 and TRBJ2-7; D gene uncertain. This CDR3 region has 14 residues. Trimming removed 5 bases at V and 7 bases at J, with 21 bases between. CDR1 is SQVTM, CDR2 ANQGSEA, per germline. As DNA, the CDR3 is TGCAGCGTTATCCGGGCTAGAGGAAATGGGGAGCAGTACTTC. Protein: CSVIRARGNGEQYF.

In its sample, this clonotype was seen a few times. The rearrangement joins TRBV7-8 to TRBJ1-5, with D hard to call. V was pared by 5 bases and J by 4 bases, with 21 bases between. This CDR3 region has 17 residues. Germline lookup yields CDR1 SGHVS and CDR2 FQNEAQ. The DNA of the CDR3 is TGTGCCAGCAGCCCGTCTCAGACTGAGAACCTTAATCAGCCCCAGCATTTT. Encoded protein: CASSPSQTENLNQPQHF.

CDR3 loop: CASSLDRGSTDTQYF. DNA of the CDR3: TGTGCCAGCAGCTTAGACAGGGGGAGCACAGATACGCAGTATTTT. V usage is TRBV7-2 and J usage is TRBJ2-3; 8 bases fit TRBD1. This CDR3 contains 15 residues. V shed 1 base, J shed 0 bases, and the junction held 0 bases outside the gene matches. The germline V gene encodes CDR1 SGHTA and CDR2 FQGNSA.

This clonotype was observed many times. The chain combines TRBV29-1 with TRBJ2-5; TRBD1 is a possible D gene (5 bases). The CDR3 contains 13 residues. Germline V CDR1 and CDR2: SQVTM, ANQGSEA. V was clipped by 3 bases and J by 4 bases, with 12 bases between them. In DNA, the CDR3 is TGCAGCGTTGACCCCCAGGGTGCAGAGACCCAGTACTTC. It encodes CSVDPQGAETQYF.

There are many counts of this clonotype. This chain joins TRBV11-2 and TRBJ2-5, with TRBD2 matching 8 bases. V lost 3 bases, J lost 4 bases, and 4 bases stayed unmatched. The CDR3 is made up of 14 amino acids. Germline loops: CDR1 SGHAT, CDR2 FQNNGV. CDR3 loop: CASSFTGGGETQYF. DNA for the CDR3: TGTGCCAGCAGCTTTACCGGGGGGGGAGAGACCCAGTACTTC. Drawing the rest from reference TRBV11-2 and TRBJ2-5, the complete variable domain is EAGVAQSPRYKIIEKRQSVAFWCNPISGHATLYWYQQILGQGPKLLIQFQNNGVVDDSQLPKDRFSAERLKGVDSTLKIQPAKLEDSAVYLCASSFTGGGETQYFGPGTRLLVL.

At least ten counts were recorded for this clonotype. This sequence joins TRBV7-2 and TRBJ2-3; the D gene is possibly TRBD2 (6 bases). CDR1 is SGHTA and CDR2 is FQGNSA in the germline V gene. Trimming removed 3 bases from V and 1 base from J, with 23 bases in between. The CDR3 length is 19 residues. CDR3 sequence (DNA): TGTGCCAGCAGCTTGCCCTCTCCCGGCGGGGTCTTTCGCACAGATACGCAGTATTTT. The encoded protein is CASSLPSPGGVFRTDTQYF.

This clonotype was observed many times. The chain is built from TRBV11-2 and TRBJ2-3, with 9 bases lining up with TRBD2. V shed 0 bases, J shed 2 bases, and the junction held 6 bases outside the gene matches. Germline CDR1 SGHAT, CDR2 FQNNGV. The length of the CDR3 is 17 residues. The CDR3 sequence: CASSLDLGTSITDTQYF. CDR3 DNA: TGTGCCAGCAGCTTAGATCTGGGGACTAGCATCACAGATACGCAGTATTTT.

The V call is TRBV10-3, the J call TRBJ1-2; D unclear. This CDR3 spans 14 amino acids. From germline, CDR1 is ENHRY and CDR2 SYGVKD. V was shortened by 1 base and J by 5 bases, with 11 bases between the two germline ends. The CDR3 region has the DNA TGTGCCATCAGTGAGTTACGAACCGAATATGGCTACACCTTC. The encoded protein is CAISELRTEYGYTF.

The J gene is TRBJ2-7, the V gene TRBV7-2, with D uncertain. The CDR3 spans 12 residues. Germline loops: CDR1 SGHTA, CDR2 FQGNSA. V lost 5 bases to trimming and J lost 3 bases, with 8 bases between them. CDR3 residues: CASSPKGYEQYF. CDR3 nucleotides: TGTGCCAGCAGCCCCAAGGGCTACGAGCAGTACTTC.

The V call is TRBV7-8, the J call TRBJ2-5; D may be TRBD1 (6 bases). Germline V gives CDR1 SGHVS, CDR2 FQNEAQ. V was clipped by 1 base and J by 6 bases, with 21 bases between them. The CDR3 runs to 17 residues. The CDR3 DNA reads as TGTGCCAGCAGCTTAGGGGGATTGGGGGCGGCAGTAAAGACCCAGTACTTC. It yields the protein CASSLGGLGAAVKTQYF.

This clonotype was recorded many times. The chain recombines TRBV2 with TRBJ2-7; D call uncertain. V dropped 8 bases and J dropped 6 bases, with 11 bases sitting between them. In germline, CDR1 is SNHLY, CDR2 FYNNEI. The CDR3 length is 11 residues. CDR3 nucleotides: TGTGCCAGCGCCGATATGGGCGAGCAGTACTTC. As protein: CASADMGEQYF.

This clonotype has a handful of counts. The V call is TRBV7-3, the J call TRBJ2-3; no definite D call. Per the germline V gene, CDR1 is SGHTA and CDR2 is FQGTGA. This CDR3 comprises 18 residues. V was clipped by 1 base and J by 0 bases, with 17 bases between them. CDR3 residues: CASSLRELGGPSTDTQYF. The CDR3, as DNA: TGTGCCAGCAGCTTAAGGGAATTGGGTGGCCCGAGCACAGATACGCAGTATTTT.

This sequence joins TRBV3-1 and TRBJ2-7; D is unclear. Germline values: CDR1 LGHDT, CDR2 YNNKEL (reference sequence). The V gene lost 1 base and the J gene lost 3 bases, with 7 bases spanning the gap. The length of the CDR3 is 13 residues. The CDR3 region has the DNA TGTGCCAGCAGCCAAGTCGATGGCTACGAGCAGTACTTC. Translating it yields CASSQVDGYEQYF.

This clonotype occurred a few times. The chain has TRBV29-1 and TRBJ2-3; 8 nucleotides match TRBD2. The CDR3 runs 14 residues. V lost 5 bases, J lost 6 bases, and 10 bases stayed unmatched. Per germline, CDR1 SQVTM and CDR2 ANQGSEA. CDR3 residues: CSVTSGLAGDTQYF. The CDR3 DNA follows: TGCAGCGTTACATCAGGACTAGCAGGGGATACGCAGTATTTT.

This clonotype was counted ten times or more. This sequence joins TRBV7-6 and TRBJ2-7; 8 positions match TRBD1. J was trimmed by 2 bases and V by 5 bases; bases with no gene match: 8. Germline assignment: CDR1 SGHVS and CDR2 FNYEAQ. This CDR3 is built from 15 residues. CDR3 residues: CASSPDRGSPYEQYF. In DNA form, the CDR3 reads TGTGCCAGCAGCCCTGACAGGGGCTCACCCTACGAGCAGTACTTC.

The table lists this clonotype with a few counts. The chain employs TRBV5-1 and TRBJ2-3, with TRBD2 identical over 7 bases. This CDR3 has 15 residues. Trimming took 4 bases from V and 1 from J; bases not matched to a gene: 6. Germline V lookup: CDR1 SGHRS, CDR2 YFSETQ. This CDR3 reads CASSDERGGTDTQYF. CDR3 nucleotides: TGCGCCAGCAGCGATGAGCGGGGAGGCACAGATACGCAGTATTTT.

This clonotype appeared many times. The J gene is TRBJ2-7, the V gene TRBV10-3, with unresolved D. Trimming pared 0 bases from V and 5 bases from J, leaving 14 bases between. The CDR3 runs 15 residues. Germline V gene sequence: CDR1 ENHRY, CDR2 SYGVKD. CDR3 nucleotide sequence: TGTGCCATCAGTGAGTCCAACCTTGGCCGAAACGAGCAGTACTTC. The encoded protein is CAISESNLGRNEQYF.

This clonotype was detected ten times or more. V usage is TRBV7-2 and J usage is TRBJ2-6, with D possibly TRBD2 on 5 matching bases. The CDR3 extends over 16 amino acids. Germline CDR1 reads SGHTA; CDR2 reads FQGNSA. The V end was cut by 1 base, the J end by 1 base, with 8 bases between. The CDR3 loop reads CASSLVRGSGANVLTF. The DNA of the CDR3 is TGTGCCAGCAGCTTAGTTCGGGGATCTGGGGCCAACGTCCTGACTTTC.

The V call is TRBV30, the J call TRBJ2-5; D is uncertain. The CDR3 runs to 13 residues. Germline CDR1 GTSNPN, CDR2 SVGIG (reference sequence). Trimming stripped 4 bases from V and 5 bases from J, with 14 bases between. The CDR3 protein is CAWNGGRWETQYF. The CDR3 bases are TGTGCCTGGAATGGCGGTCGGTGGGAGACCCAGTACTTC.

There are many counts of this clonotype. This chain joins TRBV7-8 and TRBJ1-1; TRBD1 is a possible D gene (5 bases). CDR1 and CDR2 from the germline V gene are SGHVS and FQNEAQ. V was cut by 0 bases and J by 5 bases, with 16 bases left in between. The CDR3 has 16 amino acids. Here the CDR3 DNA reads TGTGCCAGCAGCTTAGCGCTGTCGGGGGAAAGTACTGAAGCTTTCTTT. It codes for CASSLALSGESTEAFF. Using reference TRBV7-8 and TRBJ1-1 for the parts outside the CDR3, the full variable domain is GAGVSQSPRYKVAKRGQDVALRCDPISGHVSLFWYQQALGQGPEFLTYFQNEAQLDKSGLPSDRFFAERPEGSVSTLKIQRTQQEDSAVYLCASSLALSGESTEAFFGQGTRLTVV.